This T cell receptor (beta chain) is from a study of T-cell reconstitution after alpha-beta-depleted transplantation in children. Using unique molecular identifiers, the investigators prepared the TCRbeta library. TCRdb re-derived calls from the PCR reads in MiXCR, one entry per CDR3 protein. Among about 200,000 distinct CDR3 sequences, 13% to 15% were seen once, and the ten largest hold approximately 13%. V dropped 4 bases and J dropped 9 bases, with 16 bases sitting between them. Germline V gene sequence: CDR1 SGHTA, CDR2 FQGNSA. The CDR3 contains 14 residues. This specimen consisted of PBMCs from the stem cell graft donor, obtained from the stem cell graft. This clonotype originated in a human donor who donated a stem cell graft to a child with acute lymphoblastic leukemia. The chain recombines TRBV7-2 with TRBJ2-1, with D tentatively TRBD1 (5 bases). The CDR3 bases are TGTGCCAGCAGCTCCTGGGGCCGCGACCGTGAGCAGTTCTTC. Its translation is CASSSWGRDREQFF. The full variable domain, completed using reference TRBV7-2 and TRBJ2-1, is GAGVSQSPSNKVTEKGKDVELRCDPISGHTALYWYRQSLGQGLEFLIYFQGNSAPDKSGLPSDRFSAERTGGSVSTLTIQRTQQEDSAVYLCASSSWGRDREQFFGPGTRLTVL.